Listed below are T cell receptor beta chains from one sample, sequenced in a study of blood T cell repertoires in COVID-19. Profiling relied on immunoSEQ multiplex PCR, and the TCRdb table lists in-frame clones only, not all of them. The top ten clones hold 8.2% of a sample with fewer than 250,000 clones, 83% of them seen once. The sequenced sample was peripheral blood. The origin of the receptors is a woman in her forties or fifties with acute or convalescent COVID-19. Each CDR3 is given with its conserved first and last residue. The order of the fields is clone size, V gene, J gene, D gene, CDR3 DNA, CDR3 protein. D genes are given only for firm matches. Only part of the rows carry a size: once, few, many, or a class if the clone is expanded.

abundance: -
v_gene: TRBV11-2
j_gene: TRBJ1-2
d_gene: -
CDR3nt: TGTGCCAGCAGCCATCGGGGACAAACATTTAACTATGGCTACACCTTC
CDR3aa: CASSHRGQTFNYGYTF

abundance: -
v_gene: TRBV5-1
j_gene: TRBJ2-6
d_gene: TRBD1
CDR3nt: TGCGCCAGCAGCAAGACAGGGGGCGCGGGGGCCAACGTCCTGACTTTC
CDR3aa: CASSKTGGAGANVLTF

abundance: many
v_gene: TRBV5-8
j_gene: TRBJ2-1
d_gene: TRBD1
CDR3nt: TGTGCCAGCAGCTTGGGGACAGGGAGTAGGAATGAGCAGTTCTTC
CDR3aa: CASSLGTGSRNEQFF

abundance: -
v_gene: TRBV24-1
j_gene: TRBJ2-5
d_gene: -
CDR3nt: TGTGCCACCAGTCTCGGCGGAATCGAGGAGACCCAGTACTTC
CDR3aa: CATSLGGIEETQYF

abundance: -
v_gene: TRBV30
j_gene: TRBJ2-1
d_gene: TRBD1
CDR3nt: TGTGCCTGGAGTGTACAGGGGTATGAGCAGTTCTTC
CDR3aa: CAWSVQGYEQFF

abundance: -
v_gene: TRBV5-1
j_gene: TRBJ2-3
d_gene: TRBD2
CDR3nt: TGCGCCTCCCAACCGGGAGGGGACCCCGCAGATACGCAGTATTTT
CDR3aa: CASQPGGDPADTQYF

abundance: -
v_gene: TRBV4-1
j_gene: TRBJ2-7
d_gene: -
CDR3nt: TGCGCCAGCAGCCAAGGGGTGGGACACCGCTACGAGCAGTACTTC
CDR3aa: CASSQGVGHRYEQYF

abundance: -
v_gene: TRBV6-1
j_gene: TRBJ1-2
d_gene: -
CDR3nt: TGTGCCAGCAGTGAAGGGGGTGGGGCGGACGACTATGGCTACACCTTC
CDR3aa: CASSEGGGADDYGYTF

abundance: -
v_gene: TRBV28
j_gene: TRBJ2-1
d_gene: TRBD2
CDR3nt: TGTGCCAGCAGTCCCTACGCGGGAGCCGTCCGTTACAATGAGCAGTTCTTC
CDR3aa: CASSPYAGAVRYNEQFF

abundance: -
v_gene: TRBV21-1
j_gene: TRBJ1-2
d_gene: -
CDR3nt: TGTGCCAGCAGCACTTACCCTCGCTCGCTCAGGGGGCAATTTAACTATGGCTACACCTTC
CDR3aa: CASSTYPRSLRGQFNYGYTF

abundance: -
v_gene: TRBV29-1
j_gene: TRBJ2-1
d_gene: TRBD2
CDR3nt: TGCAGCGTTCCCGGGACTAGCGGGAGGGCCTTCTACAATGAGCAGTTCTTC
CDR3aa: CSVPGTSGRAFYNEQFF

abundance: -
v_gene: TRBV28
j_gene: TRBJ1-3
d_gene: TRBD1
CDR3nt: TGTGCCAGCATGTCAGGGGGTCGAAACACCATATATTTT
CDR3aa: CASMSGGRNTIYF

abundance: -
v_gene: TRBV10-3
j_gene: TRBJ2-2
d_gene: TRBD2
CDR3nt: TGTGCCACCCGCCGGGACACCGGACTAGCGGGAGGTAACACCGGGGAGCTGTTTTTT
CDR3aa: CATRRDTGLAGGNTGELFF

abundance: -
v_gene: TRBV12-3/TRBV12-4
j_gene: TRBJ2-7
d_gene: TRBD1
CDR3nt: TGTGCCAGCAGTTTCGGGACAGCCGAGCAGTACTTC
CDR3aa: CASSFGTAEQYF

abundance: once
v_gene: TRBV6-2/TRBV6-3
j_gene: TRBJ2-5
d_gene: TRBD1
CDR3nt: TGTGCCAGCAGCTCAGGACAGGGGGCGCGGGAGACCCAGTACTTC
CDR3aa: CASSSGQGARETQYF

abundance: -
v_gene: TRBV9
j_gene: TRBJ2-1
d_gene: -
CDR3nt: TGTGCCAGCAGCGTAGAAGAGCGAGCGGGCAGCTCCTACAATGAGCAGTTCTTC
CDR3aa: CASSVEERAGSSYNEQFF

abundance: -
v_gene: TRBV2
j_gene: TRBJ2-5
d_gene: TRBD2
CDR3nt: TGTGCCAGCTTACCGACTAGCGGGAGTGGCGAGACCCAGTACTTC
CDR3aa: CASLPTSGSGETQYF

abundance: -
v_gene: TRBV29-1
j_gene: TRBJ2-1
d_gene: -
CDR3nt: TGCAGCGTTGGAGGCAATGAGCAGTTCTTC
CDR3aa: CSVGGNEQFF